The T cell receptor beta chain under discussion was sequenced for a study of PD-L1 blockade in urothelial cancer. Across the study: Atezolizumab, begun by patients in about 2014, was given at 1,200 mg intravenously every 3 weeks. Males with urothelial cancer arising in the bladder constituted most of the 29 patients. In terms of prior chemotherapy, patients had received 0 to 3 regimens. Overall study findings and caveats: Pretreatment peripheral blood TCR clonality that fell below the median predicted better survival among the patients studied.

Only in-frame clones appear in the TCRdb table, and some are missing; sequencing was by immunoSEQ multiplex PCR. The sample records tens of thousands of clones, 81% being singletons. Remarks on this clone: Its antigen is not identified.

Trimming pared 6 bases from V and 4 bases from J, leaving 9 bases between. CDR1 MDHEN and CDR2 SYDVKM come from the germline V gene. This CDR3 has 13 residues. The sequencing here drew on PBMCs, taken around atezolizumab (anti-PD-L1) treatment. This chain uses TRBV28 with TRBJ2-2, with TRBD1 as a possible D gene (5 bases). This receptor was obtained from a man in his sixties or seventies with urothelial cancer. CDR3 bases: TGTGCCAGCAGCCCCACAGGCACCGGGGAGCTGTTTTTT. It specifies CASSPTGTGELFF.